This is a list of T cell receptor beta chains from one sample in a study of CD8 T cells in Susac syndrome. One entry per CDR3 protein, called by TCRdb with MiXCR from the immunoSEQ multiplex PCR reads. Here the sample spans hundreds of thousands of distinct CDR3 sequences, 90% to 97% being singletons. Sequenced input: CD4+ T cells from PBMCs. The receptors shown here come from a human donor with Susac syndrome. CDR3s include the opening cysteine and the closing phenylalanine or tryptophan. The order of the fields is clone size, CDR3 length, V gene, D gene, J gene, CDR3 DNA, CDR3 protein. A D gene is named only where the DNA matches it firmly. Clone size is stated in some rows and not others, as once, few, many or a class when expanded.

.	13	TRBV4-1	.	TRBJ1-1	TGCGCCAGCAGCCAATATTCGACCACTGAAGCTTTCTTT	CASSQYSTTEAFF
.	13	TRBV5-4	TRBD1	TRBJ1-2	TGTGCCAGCAGCTTCCCAGGGGGCTGGGGCTACACCTTC	CASSFPGGWGYTF
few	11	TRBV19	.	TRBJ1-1	TGTGCCAGTAGCCAGGGCACTGAAGCTTTCTTT	CASSQGTEAFF
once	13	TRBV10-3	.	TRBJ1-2	TGTGCCATCAGTGGGTCCACGGACTATGGCTACACCTTC	CAISGSTDYGYTF
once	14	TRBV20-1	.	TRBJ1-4	TGCAGTGCTAGGAGTCCCGCAGCTAATGAAAAACTGTTTTTT	CSARSPAANEKLFF
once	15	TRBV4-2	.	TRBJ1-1	TGTGCCAGCGGGCTGAAAGGACCTCTGAACACTGAAGCTTTCTTT	CASGLKGPLNTEAFF
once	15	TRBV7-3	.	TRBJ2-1	TGTGCCAGCAGCTTAGCGGAGAGTAGATACAATGAGCAGTTCTTC	CASSLAESRYNEQFF
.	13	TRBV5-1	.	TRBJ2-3	TGCGCCAGCAGCGAGGGGAACACAGATACGCAGTATTTT	CASSEGNTDTQYF
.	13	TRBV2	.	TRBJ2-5	TGTGCCAGCAGTGGACAGGGAGGTGAGACCCAGTACTTC	CASSGQGGETQYF
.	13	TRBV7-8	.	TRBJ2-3	TGTGCCAGCAGCTTAGGCCGGCCAGATACGCAGTATTTT	CASSLGRPDTQYF
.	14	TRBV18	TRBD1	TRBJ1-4	TGTGCCAGCTCACCAAGGAACCGGGACAGGGTTCTGTTTTTT	CASSPRNRDRVLFF
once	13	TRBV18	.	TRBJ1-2	TGTGCCAGCTTGTCTTATACAGGGCCTGGCTACACCTTC	CASLSYTGPGYTF
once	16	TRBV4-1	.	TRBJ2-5	TGCGCCAGCAGCCAAGTTGCTGGACTCGGAGCGGAGACCCAGTACTTC	CASSQVAGLGAETQYF
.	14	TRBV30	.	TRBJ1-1	TGTGCCTGGAGTAGGGCATACCGGAACACTGAAGCTTTCTTT	CAWSRAYRNTEAFF
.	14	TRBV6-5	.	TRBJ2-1	TGTGCCAGCAGTATGTTGGGGACCGACAATGAGCAGTTCTTC	CASSMLGTDNEQFF
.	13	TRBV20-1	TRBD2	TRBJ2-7	TGCAGTGCTATCCTAGCGGGAGTCAACGAGCAGTACTTC	CSAILAGVNEQYF
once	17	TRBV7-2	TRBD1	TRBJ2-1	TGTGCCAGCAGCTTGATACCCCGGGACAGATACTACAATGAGCAGTTCTTC	CASSLIPRDRYYNEQFF
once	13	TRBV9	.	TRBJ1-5	TGTGCCAGCAGCGTGACCTACAATCAGCCCCAGCATTTT	CASSVTYNQPQHF
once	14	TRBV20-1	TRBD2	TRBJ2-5	TGCAGTGCTATCCCAGCGGGAGGGCGGGAGACCCAGTACTTC	CSAIPAGGRETQYF
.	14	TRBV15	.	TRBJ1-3	TGTGCCACCAGCAGAGATAGCGGGAGAAACACCATATATTTT	CATSRDSGRNTIYF
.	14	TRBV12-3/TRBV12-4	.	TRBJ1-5	TGTGCCAGCCTGGACGGCGGGAGCAATCAGCCCCAGCATTTT	CASLDGGSNQPQHF
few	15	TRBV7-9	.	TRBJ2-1	TGTGCCAGCAGCTTAGTTGCGAGCTCCTACAATGAGCAGTTCTTC	CASSLVASSYNEQFF
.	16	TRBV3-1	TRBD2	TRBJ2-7	TGTGCCAGCAGCCAAGGACTAGCGGGGGAGACCTACGAGCAGTACTTC	CASSQGLAGETYEQYF
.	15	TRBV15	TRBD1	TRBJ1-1	TGTGCCACCAGCGGAGGACAGGGGAGGAGCACTGAAGCTTTCTTT	CATSGGQGRSTEAFF
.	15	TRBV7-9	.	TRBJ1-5	TGTGCCAGCAGCCCCCGAGGGGCGCGGGATCAGCCCCAGCATTTT	CASSPRGARDQPQHF
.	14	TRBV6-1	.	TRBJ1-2	TGTGCCAGCAGTGTGGGGACTGAAGACTATGGCTACACCTTC	CASSVGTEDYGYTF
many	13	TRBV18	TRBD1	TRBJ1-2	TGTGCCAGCAGCCCGGACAGGGACTATGGCTACACCTTC	CASSPDRDYGYTF
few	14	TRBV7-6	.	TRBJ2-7	TGTGCCAGCAGCTCGACTCAGGGGACCAACGAGCAGTACTTC	CASSSTQGTNEQYF
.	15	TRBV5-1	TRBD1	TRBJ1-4	TGCGCCAGCAGCTTGGTTGCAGGGGGTAATGAAAAACTGTTTTTT	CASSLVAGGNEKLFF
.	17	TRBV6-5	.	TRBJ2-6	TGTGCCAGCAGTTACGGAGGGGTCACCCCTGGGGCCAACGTCCTGACTTTC	CASSYGGVTPGANVLTF
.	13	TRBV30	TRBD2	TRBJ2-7	TGTGCCTGGAACCTAGCGGGGACCTACGAGCAGTACTTC	CAWNLAGTYEQYF
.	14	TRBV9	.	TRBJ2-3	TGTGCCAGCAGCCCCAGTTTCGTCCAGGATACGCAGTATTTT	CASSPSFVQDTQYF
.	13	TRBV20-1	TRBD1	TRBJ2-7	TGCAGTGCTCCGGGACAGGGCCCCTACGAGCAGTACTTC	CSAPGQGPYEQYF
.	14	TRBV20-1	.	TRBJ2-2	TGCAGTGCTAGAGTGCAAAGAATGGGCGGGGAGCTGTTTTTT	CSARVQRMGGELFF
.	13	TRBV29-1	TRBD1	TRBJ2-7	TGCAGCGGGCGGGACAGGGGAACCTACGAGCAGTACTTC	CSGRDRGTYEQYF
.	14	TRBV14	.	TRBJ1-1	TGTGCCAGCAGCCCGACCAGCCAAAACACTGAAGCTTTCTTT	CASSPTSQNTEAFF
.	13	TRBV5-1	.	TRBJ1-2	TGCGCCAGCAGCGAACAGGGTTCATATGGCTACACCTTC	CASSEQGSYGYTF
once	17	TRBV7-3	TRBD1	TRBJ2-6	TGTGCCAGCAGTAGACAGGGCGAACCCTCTGGGGCCAACGTCCTGACTTTC	CASSRQGEPSGANVLTF
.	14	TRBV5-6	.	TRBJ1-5	TGTGCCAGCAGCTTGGTCAACGGGGGTCGGCCCCAGCATTTT	CASSLVNGGRPQHF
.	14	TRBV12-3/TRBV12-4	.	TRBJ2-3	TGTGCCAGCAGAGTAGCGGTGTCGAGGGATACGCAGTATTTT	CASRVAVSRDTQYF